One and the same sample provided the 22 T cell receptor beta chains below, sequenced in a study of long-term antiretroviral therapy in people with HIV. An immunoSEQ assay, version v3.0, was performed at survey level. The protocol was immunoSEQ multiplex PCR, while the TCRdb copy is restricted to in-frame clones and leaves out a portion. This table holds approximately 25,000 clones, 70% to 85% found once. The sample was unsorted PBMCs, taken 0.8 years before starting antiretroviral therapy. These TCRs come from a man aged 18 to 29 with HIV.

This sequence joins TRBV10-2 and TRBJ1-6; D is possibly TRBD1 (6 bases). V gave up 4 bases and J gave up 0 bases, with 13 bases separating them. The CDR3 sequence is 17 residues long. Germline V gene lookup returns CDR1 WSHSY and CDR2 SAAADI. CDR3 region: CASSVTGRSSYNSPLHF. The CDR3 DNA reads as TGCGCCAGCAGTGTAACAGGGCGAAGCTCCTATAATTCACCCCTCCACTTT.

This chain links TRBV6-1 with TRBJ2-2; no clear D gene. Germline V lookup: CDR1 MNHNS, CDR2 SASEGT. V was shortened by 0 bases and J by 5 bases, with 13 bases between the two germline ends. The CDR3 loop spans 16 amino acids. The CDR3 loop is CASSEAAEWVTGELFF. The CDR3 DNA reads TGTGCCAGCAGTGAAGCGGCGGAATGGGTGACCGGGGAGCTGTTTTTT.

J is TRBJ1-4 and V is TRBV6-1; D not resolved. CDR1 is MNHNS and CDR2 is SASEGT in the germline V gene. V was clipped by 1 base and J by 4 bases, with 19 bases between them. The CDR3 loop spans 18 amino acids. Written as DNA, the CDR3 is TGTGCCAGCAGTGAAGAATATGGGGTTGCGATTTATAATGAAAAACTGTTTTTT. It yields the protein CASSEEYGVAIYNEKLFF.

The genes are TRBV4-2 and TRBJ2-1; D not resolved. Germline lookup yields CDR1 LGHNA and CDR2 YNFKEQ. The V end was cut by 4 bases, the J end by 0 bases, with 13 bases between. The CDR3 covers 16 residues. DNA of the CDR3: TGTGCCAGCAGCCCAGGCCATGGCGGCTCCTACAATGAGCAGTTCTTC. This codes for CASSPGHGGSYNEQFF.

This chain connects TRBV18 to TRBJ2-7; D unresolved. Germline V lookup: CDR1 KGHSH, CDR2 LQKENI. The CDR3 length is 12 residues. V was shortened by 5 bases and J by 0 bases, with 5 bases between the two germline ends. The CDR3 loop reads CASSKDSYEQYF. For the CDR3, the DNA is TGTGCCAGCTCAAAAGACTCCTACGAGCAGTACTTC.

This clone appeared a few times. V usage is TRBV6-1 and J usage is TRBJ2-7, with 7 bases that match TRBD1. Germline-derived CDR1 and CDR2 are MNHNS and SASEGT. Trimming at V came to 4 bases and at J to 0 bases, leaving 6 bases not matched to a gene. The CDR3 runs to 15 residues. The CDR3 region is CASSVTGTDSYEQYF. The CDR3 region has the DNA TGTGCCAGCAGTGTGACCGGGACAGACTCCTACGAGCAGTACTTC.

The table lists this clone with a few counts. This sequence joins TRBV30 and TRBJ1-2, with D perhaps matching TRBD1 (5 bases). Between the trimmed V and J ends, which lost 5 bases and 8 bases, there was a span of 15 bases. Looked up from germline, CDR1 is GTSNPN and CDR2 is SVGIG (reference sequence). The CDR3 consists of 12 residues. Here the CDR3 DNA reads TGTGCCTGGGCATATGTGGGGGGAGGCTACACCTTC. Its translation is CAWAYVGGGYTF.

The rearrangement links TRBV29-1 to TRBJ2-2; 7 positions match TRBD1. Germline V gene sequence: CDR1 SQVTM, CDR2 ANQGSEA. The length of the CDR3 is 16 residues. Losses at the gene ends were 2 bases for V and 2 bases for J; bases not matched to a gene: 8. CDR3: CSVEWTGSKNTGELFF. The CDR3 coding sequence is TGCAGCGTTGAATGGACAGGCTCTAAAAACACCGGGGAGCTGTTTTTT.

This rearrangement joins TRBV11-2 to TRBJ1-2; D perhaps matches TRBD1 (5 bases). CDR1 is SGHAT, CDR2 FQNNGV, per germline. The CDR3 sequence is 13 residues long. The V end lost 5 bases, the J end lost 2 bases, and 9 bases lay between the germline ends. CDR3 nucleotide sequence: TGTGCCAGCAGCACCGGGACCAACTATGGCTACACCTTC. It encodes CASSTGTNYGYTF.

The chain carries TRBV11-2 and TRBJ2-7; TRBD1 aligns across 7 bases. J lost 4 bases, V lost 0 bases, and 3 bases had no gene match. The CDR3 is made up of 14 amino acids. Germline V gives CDR1 SGHAT, CDR2 FQNNGV. CDR3 region: CASSLEQGSYEQYF. The CDR3 nucleotides are TGTGCCAGCAGCTTAGAACAGGGGTCTTACGAGCAGTACTTC. The full variable domain, its missing parts supplied by reference TRBV11-2 and TRBJ2-7, is EAGVAQSPRYKIIEKRQSVAFWCNPISGHATLYWYQQILGQGPKLLIQFQNNGVVDDSQLPKDRFSAERLKGVDSTLKIQPAKLEDSAVYLCASSLEQGSYEQYFGPGTRLTVT.

The chain carries TRBV6-5 and TRBJ1-3; no clear D gene. The germline CDR1 and CDR2 sequences are MNHEY and SVGAGI. The germline V and J ends were trimmed by 6 bases and 0 bases, with 12 bases remaining between them. The CDR3 has 15 residues. CDR3 sequence: CASSPHTSSGNTIYF. The DNA of the CDR3 is TGTGCCAGCAGCCCCCACACGAGCTCTGGAAACACCATATATTTT.

This chain links TRBV9 with TRBJ1-1; no clear D gene. Trimming stripped 2 bases from V and 0 bases from J, with 5 bases between. This CDR3 region has 13 residues. Germline-derived CDR1 and CDR2 are SGDLS and YYNGEE. DNA of the CDR3: TGTGCCAGCAGCGTCTACATGAACACTGAAGCTTTCTTT. Protein sequence: CASSVYMNTEAFF.

This clone came up a few times. J is TRBJ1-2 and V is TRBV5-1; the match to TRBD1 covers 9 bases. Trimming removed 4 bases from V and 1 base from J; junction bases left unmatched: 5. The CDR3 runs 15 residues. Germline-derived CDR1 and CDR2 are SGHRS and YFSETQ. The CDR3 bases are TGCGCCAGCAGCCCCGGACAGGGGAATAACTATGGCTACACCTTC. Residues: CASSPGQGNNYGYTF.

The CDR3 DNA is TGCGCCAGCAGTCAGGGGCACACAGATACGCAGTATTTT. Its protein is CASSQGHTDTQYF. This chain connects TRBV5-1 to TRBJ2-3; perhaps TRBD1 as D (6 bases). V shed 5 bases and J shed 2 bases, with 9 bases lying between them. The CDR3 has 13 amino acids. CDR1 is SGHRS, CDR2 YFSETQ, per germline. The variable domain in full, with the rest retrieved from reference TRBV5-1 and TRBJ2-3, is KAGVTQTPRYLIKTRGQQVTLSCSPISGHRSVSWYQQTPGQGLQFLFEYFSETQRNKGNFPGRFSGRQFSNSRSEMNVSTLELGDSALYLCASSQGHTDTQYFGPGTRLTVL.

This sequence joins TRBV6-6 and TRBJ2-7; 10 bases are a match to TRBD2. The CDR3 has 16 amino acids. Germline CDR1 MNHNY, CDR2 SVGAGI (reference sequence). Unmatched junction bases numbered 12, after V lost 7 bases and J lost 3 bases. In DNA form, the CDR3 reads TGTGCCAGCACCATCTACCCCGGACTAGCGGACTACGAGCAGTACTTC. Protein product: CASTIYPGLADYEQYF.

The rearrangement uses TRBV2 and TRBJ2-5; D is unclear. The CDR3 spans 12 residues. CDR1 is SNHLY and CDR2 is FYNNEI in the germline V gene. Trimming removed 4 bases from V and 3 bases from J, with 6 bases in between. In DNA, the CDR3 is TGTGCCAGCAGTGTAGGGAAAGAGACCCAGTACTTC. This encodes CASSVGKETQYF.

This rearrangement joins TRBV5-4 to TRBJ2-7; tentatively, D is TRBD1 (6 bases). Trimming shortened V by 3 bases and J by 2 bases, and 9 bases separated the two germline ends. The CDR3 sequence is 13 residues long. Germline CDR1 is SGHNT and CDR2 is YYREEE (reference sequence). CDR3 DNA sequence: TGTGCCAGCAGCTACGGACAGACCTACGAGCAGTACTTC. It translates to CASSYGQTYEQYF.

J is TRBJ2-7 and V is TRBV30; a possible D gene is TRBD1 (6 bases). The CDR3 runs to 13 residues. CDR1 and CDR2 from the germline V gene are GTSNPN and SVGIG (reference sequence). Between the trimmed V and J ends, which lost 4 bases and 2 bases, there was a span of 12 bases. As DNA, the CDR3 is TGTGCCTGGATCCGGCAGGGGACCTACGAGCAGTACTTC. Protein: CAWIRQGTYEQYF.

This clone was counted a single time. One end of the junction varies from germline; a read error may be responsible. The chain has TRBV7-7 and TRBJ2-3, with a possible D match to TRBD2 (5 bases). Germline CDR1 is SSHAT and CDR2 is FNYEAQ (reference sequence). This CDR3 spans 14 amino acids. The CDR3 spells CASSLAIGTDTQYF. The CDR3 coding sequence is TGTGCTAGCAGCTTAGCGATCGGTACAGATACGCAGTATTTT.

V gene TRBV5-1 combines with J gene TRBJ2-7; 9 nucleotides agree with TRBD1. The junction had 5 bases not matched to a gene; V was cut back by 4 bases and J by 3 bases. Germline values: CDR1 SGHRS, CDR2 YFSETQ. This CDR3 region has 14 residues. The DNA for the CDR3 is TGCGCCAGCAGCGTGACAGGGGGTGACTACGAGCAGTACTTC. Its protein is CASSVTGGDYEQYF. The complete variable domain, with remaining parts taken from reference TRBV5-1 and TRBJ2-7, reads KAGVTQTPRYLIKTRGQQVTLSCSPISGHRSVSWYQQTPGQGLQFLFEYFSETQRNKGNFPGRFSGRQFSNSRSEMNVSTLELGDSALYLCASSVTGGDYEQYFGPGTRLTVT.

The sample holds a few counts of this clone. The rearrangement links TRBV16 to TRBJ1-5; unclear D gene. Trimming took 3 bases from V and 0 from J, leaving 0 bases between them. CDR1 and CDR2 (germline): KGHSY, FQNENV. This CDR3 is 12 amino acids long. CDR3 bases: TGTGCCAGCAGCCATAGCAATCAGCCCCAGCATTTT. Translating gives CASSHSNQPQHF. Using reference TRBV16 and TRBJ1-5 for the parts outside the CDR3, the full variable domain is GEEVAQTPKHLVRGEGQKAKLYCAPIKGHSYVFWYQQVLKNEFKFLISFQNENVFDETGMPKERFSAKCLPNSPCSLEIQATKLEDSAVYFCASSHSNQPQHFGDGTRLSIL.

On this clone itself: The junction differs from germline at one of its ends, possibly a read error. The V call is TRBV7-7, the J call TRBJ1-1, with D possibly TRBD1 on 5 matching bases. Germline V lookup: CDR1 SSHAT, CDR2 FNYEAQ (reference sequence). The CDR3 spans 13 residues. CDR3 nucleotide sequence: TGTGCTAGCAGCTCGGGACGGATGTCTGAAGCTTTCTTT. This translates into CASSSGRMSEAFF.